The rows below give T cell receptor beta chains drawn from one sample of a study of T cell responses to AZD1222 COVID-19 vaccine. The assay was immunoSEQ multiplex PCR, and TCRdb's table has in-frame clones only and misses some. The sample consists of more than 85,000 clones, 70% to 90% of them appearing once. This specimen was peripheral blood, taken on day 0 of AZD1222 vaccination. Receptors originate from an adult in good health. Both conserved end residues are part of each CDR3. D genes are given only for firm matches. Clone size is shown for a subset of rows, as once, few, many or a class of expanded clone.

>TRBD1|TRBJ1-2|-|TRBV14
TGTGCCAGCAGCCCGGACAGGGGGCATGGCTACACCTTC
CASSPDRGHGYTF
>TRBD1|TRBJ2-7|-|TRBV7-3
TGTGCCAGCAGTGGGACAGTGGGTGGCGAGCAGTACTTC
CASSGTVGGEQYF
>-|TRBJ2-5|-|TRBV7-2
TGTGCCAGCAAAGGGACCGTCCAAGAGACCCAGTACTTC
CASKGTVQETQYF
>TRBD2|TRBJ2-7|-|TRBV6-6
TGTGCCAGCAGTTACGGAGCGGGAGGGACCTACGAGCAGTACTTC
CASSYGAGGTYEQYF
>-|TRBJ2-3|-|TRBV5-1
TGCGCCAGCAGCTTGGCGGGAGATAAGGCTGATACGCAGTATTTT
CASSLAGDKADTQYF
>-|TRBJ2-7|-|TRBV19
TGTGCCAGTAGGTCGGGCCACGAGCAGTACTTC
CASRSGHEQYF
>TRBD2|TRBJ2-2|once|TRBV2
TGTGCCAGCAGTGCCAGCGGGAGGTACACCGGGGAGCTGTTTTTT
CASSASGRYTGELFF
>TRBD1|TRBJ1-1|-|TRBV7-2
TGTGCCAGCAGAGGTGGACAGGGCACTGAAGCTTTCTTT
CASRGGQGTEAFF
>TRBD1|TRBJ2-1|once|TRBV4-1
TGCGCCAGCAGCCAAGTCGGACAGGGAAACAATGAGCAGTTCTTC
CASSQVGQGNNEQFF
>-|TRBJ1-2|once|TRBV27
TGTGCCAGCAGCCTAAGACAGAACCTCCTGCAGACCTATGGCTACACCTTC
CASSLRQNLLQTYGYTF
>-|TRBJ1-4|-|TRBV24-1
TGTGCCACCAGTGAGTCGGGACGAAAACTGTTTTTT
CATSESGRKLFF
>-|TRBJ2-7|once|TRBV28
TGTGCCAGCAGTCCCTCGACAGGGACTTACGAGCAGTACTTC
CASSPSTGTYEQYF
>-|TRBJ2-7|-|TRBV5-6
TGTGCCAGCAGCTTGGCCCCAGGGGGGGCCTACGAGCAGTACTTC
CASSLAPGGAYEQYF
>TRBD1|TRBJ1-2|-|TRBV28
TGTGCCAGCACGCAGGGGGGGAATGCTAACTATGGCTACACCTTC
CASTQGGNANYGYTF
>-|TRBJ1-5|-|TRBV28
TGTGCCAGCAGTTTAGCCCCTCCGGTGCAGGATCAGCCCCAGCATTTT
CASSLAPPVQDQPQHF
>-|TRBJ2-1|-|TRBV28
TGTGCCAGCAGTTCCAGGGCGGGGCCCGTTTACAATGAGCAGTTCTTC
CASSSRAGPVYNEQFF
>-|TRBJ2-2|once|TRBV18
TGTGCCAGCTCCACAGAGGGATGGAACACCGGGGAGCTGTTTTTT
CASSTEGWNTGELFF
>-|TRBJ1-2|-|TRBV6-5
TGTGCCAGCTTACAGCGAGTACTGCCAGGGGATGGCTACACCTTC
CASLQRVLPGDGYTF
>TRBD2|TRBJ2-5|-|TRBV11-3
TGTGCCAGCAGCCCGGGGGGGTCGGGGACCCAGTACTTC
CASSPGGSGTQYF
>TRBD2|TRBJ2-7|-|TRBV19
TGTGCCAGTTCGAGCGGGAGTAATATCTACGAGCAGTACTTC
CASSSGSNIYEQYF